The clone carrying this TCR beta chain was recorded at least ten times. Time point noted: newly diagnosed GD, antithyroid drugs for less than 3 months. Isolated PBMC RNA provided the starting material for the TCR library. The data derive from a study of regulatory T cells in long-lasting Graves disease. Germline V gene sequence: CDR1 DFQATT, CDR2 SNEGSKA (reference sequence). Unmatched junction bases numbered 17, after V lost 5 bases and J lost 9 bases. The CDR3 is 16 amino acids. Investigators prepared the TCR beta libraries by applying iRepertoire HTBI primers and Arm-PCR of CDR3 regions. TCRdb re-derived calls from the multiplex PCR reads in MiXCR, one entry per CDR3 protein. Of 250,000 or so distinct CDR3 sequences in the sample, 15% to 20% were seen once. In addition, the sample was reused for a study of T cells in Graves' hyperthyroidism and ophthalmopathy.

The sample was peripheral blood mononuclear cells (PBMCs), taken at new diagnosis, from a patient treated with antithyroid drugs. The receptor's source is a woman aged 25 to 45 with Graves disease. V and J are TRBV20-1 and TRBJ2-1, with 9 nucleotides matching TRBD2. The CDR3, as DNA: TGCAGTGCTCAAGATGGGACTAGCCTATACTCGGGTGAGCAGTTCTTC. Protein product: CSAQDGTSLYSGEQFF.